This T cell receptor (beta chain) was sequenced during a study of identical twins. Study-level points and caveats: Within beta out-of-frame sequences, the excess sharing observed between twins was weaker.

Note on this clonotype: No antigen is known for it.

TCRdb called the 5' RACE reads again in MiXCR, with one record for every CDR3 protein. The sample contains hundreds of thousands of distinct CDR3 sequences, less than 9% of which appear only once. These data also featured in a second study, about yellow fever vaccine responses in identical twins.

Specimen: PBMCs. The TCR originated in a woman under 30 in good health.

CDR3 DNA sequence: TGCAGCGTTGGTATACTAGCGGGGGTGTACAATGAGCAGTTCTTC. It yields the protein CSVGILAGVYNEQFF. The gene calls are TRBV29-1 and TRBJ2-1; 11 positions agree with TRBD2. CDR3 length: 15 residues. With 4 bases clipped from V and 4 bases from J, the junction kept 6 bases outside the gene matches. Germline assignment: CDR1 SQVTM and CDR2 ANQGSEA.